This T cell receptor (beta chain) was documented in a study of prognosis after radiotherapy for stage I lung cancer. Overall study context: Each patient with non-small cell lung cancer was deemed medically inoperable.

This clonotype was counted only a few times. A much larger clone lies a single base off, so this may be a read error. V was trimmed by 4 bases and J by 7 bases, leaving 18 bases between them. This CDR3 has 15 amino acids. The germline V gene has CDR1 SEHNR and CDR2 FQNEAQ (reference sequence). The study amplified the TCR beta CDR3 region from genomic DNA. This amplification was carried out by two rounds of multiplex PCR. It was primers specific to each TRBV and TRBJ gene that first-round PCR used. A single record per CDR3 protein comes from TCRdb applying MiXCR to the multiplex PCR reads. This sample has 25,000 to 35,000 distinct CDR3 sequences, with 42% found just once.

The rearrangement joins TRBV7-9 to TRBJ2-3; TRBD2 is a possible D gene (6 bases). The sequence was collected from a donor of 50 years or more with non-small cell lung cancer. The sample here was PBMCs, taken before or after stereotactic body radiation therapy (not recorded which). CDR3 in DNA: TGTGCCAGCAGCTCGGGGACTTTTTCGACATATACGCAGTATTTT. Encoded protein: CASSSGTFSTYTQYF.